This is a list of T cell receptor beta chains from one sample in a study of OX40 agonist ivuxolimab in advanced cancers. Profiled with immunoSEQ multiplex PCR; TCRdb holds only in-frame clones, not every one. The table includes around 71,000 clones, more than 85% detected once. Material: CD4+ or CD8+ T cells sorted from blood, obtained in a trial of the OX40 agonist ivuxolimab. These receptors came from an adult with an advanced solid tumor such as melanoma, head and neck, liver or kidney cancer. Each CDR3 is given with its conserved first and last residue. The order of the fields is V gene, J gene, CDR3 protein.

>TRBV4-3|TRBJ1-1
CASSQVATSGAEAFF
>TRBV6-1|TRBJ2-5
CASSPGVQETQYF
>TRBV21-1|TRBJ1-4
CASSGQYLNEKLFF
>TRBV7-2|TRBJ1-2
CASSSDRGYGYTF
>TRBV20-1|TRBJ2-7
CSAQGYEQYF
>TRBV7-2|TRBJ2-3
CASSLNGRSLADTQYF
>TRBV12-5|TRBJ1-1
CASGQNTEAFF
>TRBV7-2|TRBJ2-1
CASSLRQGENNEQFF
>TRBV14|TRBJ1-2
CASSPLRREGYGYTF
>TRBV5-1|TRBJ2-3
CASSLANLAGAHTQYF
>TRBV5-5|TRBJ2-7
CASSSYLQDYEQYF
>TRBV5-4|TRBJ2-3
CASSSIAGRTDTQYF
>TRBV18|TRBJ2-6
CASSPGGGVGANVLTF
>TRBV28|TRBJ2-7
CASSLGGLYEQYF
>TRBV6-1|TRBJ1-5
CASSEAWASSNQPQHF
>TRBV28|TRBJ1-5
CASSPPGYSNQPQHF
>TRBV5-8|TRBJ2-3
CASSPSGRGTDTQYF
>TRBV30|TRBJ1-2
CACSGGRSRNYGYTF
>TRBV28|TRBJ2-1
CASSELGTGKGNEQFF
>TRBV27|TRBJ2-5
CASSSLAGQETQYF
>TRBV28|TRBJ1-1
CASRVLDRDTEAFF
>TRBV29-1|TRBJ2-3
CSVKGSGTDTQYF
>TRBV5-1|TRBJ2-7
CASSPGTSDEQYF
>TRBV4-3|TRBJ1-2
CASSQDSPGQVYGYTF
>TRBV5-1|TRBJ1-2
CASSWEQGNYGYTF
>TRBV2|TRBJ2-5
CASSEVLTGGSGETQYF
>TRBV18|TRBJ1-5
CASSPDTQNQPQHF
>TRBV7-2|TRBJ2-3
CASSLGGVGTDTQYF
>TRBV14|TRBJ2-1
CASSRPAGLPYNEQFF
>TRBV4-1|TRBJ2-3
CASSQGGGGNTDTQYF
>TRBV7-7|TRBJ2-2
CASSTTSGVQAGELFF
>TRBV6-6|TRBJ1-1
CASSFLSQGTEAFF
>TRBV4-1|TRBJ2-1
CASSQETSGRPGGSYNEQFF
>TRBV30|TRBJ2-3
CAWVRDGNPTDTQYF
>TRBV5-6|TRBJ2-7
CASSSLGIRYEQYF
>TRBV7-3|TRBJ2-1
CASSLAAKDEQFF
>TRBV7-2|TRBJ1-1
CASSTDRTAFF
>TRBV10-2|TRBJ1-1
CASSGTGVGTPEAFF
>TRBV5-1|TRBJ2-1
CASSGTGGEGNEQFF
>TRBV14|TRBJ2-1
CASTITGGSYNEQFF
>TRBV19|TRBJ1-2
CASKVTGTDYGYTF
>TRBV6-1|TRBJ1-2
CASSTGTGVGYTF
>TRBV4-3|TRBJ1-1
CASSHDGFNTEAFF